This T cell receptor (beta chain) was identified in a study of preoperative IRX-2 immunotherapy in early breast cancer. The CDR3 sequence is 15 residues long. V was pared by 5 bases and J by 4 bases, with 7 bases of the junction left unmatched. Germline V gene lookup returns CDR1 SGHVS and CDR2 FNYEAQ. Sequencing used immunoSEQ multiplex PCR; TCRdb keeps in-frame clones, though not all of them. The data contain 25,000 to 30,000 clones, 85% to 90% of them singletons. Regarding treatment: preoperative locoregional IRX-2 cytokine immunotherapy. Patients received preoperative, locoregional IRX-2 cytokine immunotherapy in a phase Ib study.

Sampling was performed from a patient treated with IRX-2 immunotherapy. This receptor was identified in a human donor with breast cancer. The gene calls are TRBV7-6 and TRBJ2-1; TRBD2 matches at 8 bases. The CDR3 coding sequence is TGTGCCAGCAGCCCCAGACTAGCGCTATACAATGAGCAGTTCTTC. This translates into CASSPRLALYNEQFF.